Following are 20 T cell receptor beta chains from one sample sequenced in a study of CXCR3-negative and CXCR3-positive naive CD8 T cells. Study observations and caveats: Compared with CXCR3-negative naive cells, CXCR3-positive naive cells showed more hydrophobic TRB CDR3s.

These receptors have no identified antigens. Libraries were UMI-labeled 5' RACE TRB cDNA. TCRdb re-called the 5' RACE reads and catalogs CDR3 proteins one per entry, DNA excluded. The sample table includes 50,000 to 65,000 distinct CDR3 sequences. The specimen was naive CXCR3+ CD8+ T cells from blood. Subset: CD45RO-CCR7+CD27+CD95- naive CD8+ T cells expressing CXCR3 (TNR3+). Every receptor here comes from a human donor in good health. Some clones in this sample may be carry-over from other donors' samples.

This chain's CDR3 is CASSLFIRQGSDEQYF. The genes are TRBV28 and TRBJ2-7; TCRdb's D call of TRBD1 is untestable without DNA. This CDR3 spans 16 amino acids. Germline V CDR1 and CDR2: MDHEN, SYDVKM.

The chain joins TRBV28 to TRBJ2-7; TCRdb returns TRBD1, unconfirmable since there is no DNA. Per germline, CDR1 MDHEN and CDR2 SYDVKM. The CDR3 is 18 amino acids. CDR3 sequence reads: CASSLGSYRSRGYYEQYF.

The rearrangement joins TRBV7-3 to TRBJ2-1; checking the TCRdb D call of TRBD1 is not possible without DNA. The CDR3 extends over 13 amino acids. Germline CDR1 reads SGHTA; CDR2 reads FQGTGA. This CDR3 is CASSLLSHNEQFF.

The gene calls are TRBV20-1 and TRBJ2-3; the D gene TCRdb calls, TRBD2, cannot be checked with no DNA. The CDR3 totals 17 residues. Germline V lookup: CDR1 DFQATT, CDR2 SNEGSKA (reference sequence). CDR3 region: CSAPGLAGGPTTDTQYF.

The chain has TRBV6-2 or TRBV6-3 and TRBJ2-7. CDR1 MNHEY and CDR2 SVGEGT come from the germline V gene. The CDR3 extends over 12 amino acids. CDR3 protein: CASRNDPYEQYF.

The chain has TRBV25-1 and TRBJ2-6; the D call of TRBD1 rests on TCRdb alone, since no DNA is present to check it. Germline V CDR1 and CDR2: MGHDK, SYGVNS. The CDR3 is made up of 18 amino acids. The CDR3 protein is CASSEAPKGSSGANVLTF.

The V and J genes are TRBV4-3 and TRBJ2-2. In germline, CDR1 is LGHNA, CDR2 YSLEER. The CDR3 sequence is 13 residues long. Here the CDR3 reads CASSQGNTGELFF.

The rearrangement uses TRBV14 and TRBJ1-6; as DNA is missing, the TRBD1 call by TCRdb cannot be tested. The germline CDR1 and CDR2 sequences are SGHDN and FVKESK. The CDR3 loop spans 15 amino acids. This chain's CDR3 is CASSQSGQGYSPLHF.

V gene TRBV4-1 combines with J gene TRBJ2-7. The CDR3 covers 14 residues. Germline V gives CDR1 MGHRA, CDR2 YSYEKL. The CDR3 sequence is CASSQVETAYEQYF.

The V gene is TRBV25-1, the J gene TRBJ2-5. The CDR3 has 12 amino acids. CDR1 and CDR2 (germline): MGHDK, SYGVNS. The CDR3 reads CASSEGSETQYF. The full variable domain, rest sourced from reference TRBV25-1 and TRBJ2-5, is EADIYQTPRYLVIGTGKKITLECSQTMGHDKMYWYQQDPGMELHLIHYSYGVNSTEKGDLSSESTVSRIRTEHFPLTLESARPSHTSQYLCASSEGSETQYFGPGTRLLVL.

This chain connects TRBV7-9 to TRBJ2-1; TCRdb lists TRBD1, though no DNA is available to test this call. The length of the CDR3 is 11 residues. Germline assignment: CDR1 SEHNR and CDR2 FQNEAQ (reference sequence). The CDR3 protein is CASSITGDKFF.

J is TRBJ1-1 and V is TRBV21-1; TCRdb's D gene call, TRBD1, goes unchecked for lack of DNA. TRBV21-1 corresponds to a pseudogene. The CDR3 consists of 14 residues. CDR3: CASSTRGGNTEAFF.

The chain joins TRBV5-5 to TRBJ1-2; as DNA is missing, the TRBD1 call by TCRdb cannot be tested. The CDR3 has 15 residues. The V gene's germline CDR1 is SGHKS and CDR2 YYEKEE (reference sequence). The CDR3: CASSLDLDRVNGYTF.

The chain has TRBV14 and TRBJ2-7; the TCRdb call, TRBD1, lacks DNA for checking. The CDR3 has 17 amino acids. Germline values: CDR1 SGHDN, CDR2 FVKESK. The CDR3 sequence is CASSQDVGTGVAYEQYF.

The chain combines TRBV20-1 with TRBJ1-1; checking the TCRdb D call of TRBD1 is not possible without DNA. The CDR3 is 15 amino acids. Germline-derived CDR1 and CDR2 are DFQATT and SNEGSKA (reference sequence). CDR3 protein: CSARDPGQGTTEAFF.

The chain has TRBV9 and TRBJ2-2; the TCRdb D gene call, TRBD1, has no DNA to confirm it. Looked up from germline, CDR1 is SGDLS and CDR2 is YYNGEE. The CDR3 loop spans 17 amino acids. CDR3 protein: CASSVTSGGDRTGELFF.

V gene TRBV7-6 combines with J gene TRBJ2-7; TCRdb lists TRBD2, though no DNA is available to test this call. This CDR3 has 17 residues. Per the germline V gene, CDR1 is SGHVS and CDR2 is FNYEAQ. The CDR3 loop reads CASSLEHTSGSAYEQYF.

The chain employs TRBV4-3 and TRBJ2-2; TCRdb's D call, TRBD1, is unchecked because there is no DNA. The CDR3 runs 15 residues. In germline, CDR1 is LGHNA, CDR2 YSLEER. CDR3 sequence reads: CASSQGTGGPGELFF.

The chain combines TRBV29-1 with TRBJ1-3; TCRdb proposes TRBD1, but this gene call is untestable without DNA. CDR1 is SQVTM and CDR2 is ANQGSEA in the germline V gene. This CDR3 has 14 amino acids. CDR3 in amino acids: CSVSGSPSGNTIYF.

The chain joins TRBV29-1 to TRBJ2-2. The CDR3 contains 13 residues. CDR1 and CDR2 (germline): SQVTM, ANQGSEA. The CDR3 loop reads CSVDNPNTGELFF.